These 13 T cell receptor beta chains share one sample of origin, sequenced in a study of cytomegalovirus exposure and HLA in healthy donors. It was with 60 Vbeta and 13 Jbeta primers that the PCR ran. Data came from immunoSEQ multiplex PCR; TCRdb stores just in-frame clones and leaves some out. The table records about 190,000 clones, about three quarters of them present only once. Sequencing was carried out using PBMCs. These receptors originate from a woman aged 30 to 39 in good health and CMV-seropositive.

CDR3 coding DNA: TGCGCCAGCAGCCCTCTGACTAGCACCAACACCGGGGAGCTGTTTTTT. Translation gives CASSPLTSTNTGELFF. The J gene is TRBJ2-2, the V gene TRBV5-1, with 7 bases fitting TRBD2. The CDR3 totals 16 residues. V shed 4 bases, J shed 2 bases, and the junction held 8 bases outside the gene matches. Looked up from germline, CDR1 is SGHRS and CDR2 is YFSETQ.

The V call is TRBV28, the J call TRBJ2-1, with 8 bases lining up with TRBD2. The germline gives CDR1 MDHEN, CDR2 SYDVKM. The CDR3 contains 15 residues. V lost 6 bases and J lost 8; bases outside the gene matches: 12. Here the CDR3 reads CASSSKRESVYEQFF. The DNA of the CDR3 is TGTGCCAGCAGCTCAAAGCGGGAGTCGGTCTATGAGCAGTTCTTC.

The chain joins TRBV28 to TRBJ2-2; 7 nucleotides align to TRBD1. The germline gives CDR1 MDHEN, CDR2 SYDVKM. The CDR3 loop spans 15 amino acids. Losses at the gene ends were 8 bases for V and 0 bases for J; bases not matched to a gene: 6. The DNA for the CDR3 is TGTGCCAGCCTAAACAGGGGTCCGAACACCGGGGAGCTGTTTTTT. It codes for CASLNRGPNTGELFF.

The CDR3 here is CASSLAGNIWQPQHF. As DNA, the CDR3 is TGCGCCAGCAGCTTAGCCGGGAACATTTGGCAGCCCCAGCATTTT. The rearrangement joins TRBV5-1 to TRBJ1-5, with D uncertain. From germline, CDR1 is SGHRS and CDR2 YFSETQ. With 2 bases removed from V and 7 bases from J, the gap between germline ends came to 16 bases. The length of the CDR3 is 15 residues.

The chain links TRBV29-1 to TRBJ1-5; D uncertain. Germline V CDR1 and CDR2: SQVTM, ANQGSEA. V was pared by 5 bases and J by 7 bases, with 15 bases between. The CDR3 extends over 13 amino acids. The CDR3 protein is CSVKGELGQPQHF. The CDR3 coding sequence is TGCAGCGTTAAGGGAGAGCTTGGCCAGCCCCAGCATTTT.

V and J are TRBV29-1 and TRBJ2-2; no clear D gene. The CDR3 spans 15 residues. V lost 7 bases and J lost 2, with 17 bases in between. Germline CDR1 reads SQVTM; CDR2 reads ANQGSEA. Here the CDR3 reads CSAAPGDPNTGELFF. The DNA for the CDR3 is TGCAGCGCCGCCCCGGGTGACCCTAACACCGGGGAGCTGTTTTTT.

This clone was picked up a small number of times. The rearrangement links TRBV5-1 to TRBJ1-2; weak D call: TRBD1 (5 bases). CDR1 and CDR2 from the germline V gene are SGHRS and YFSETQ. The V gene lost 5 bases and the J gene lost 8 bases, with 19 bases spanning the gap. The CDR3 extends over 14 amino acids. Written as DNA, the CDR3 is TGCGCCAGCAGGTTCTCCCACGGGGGGTGGGGCTACACCTTC. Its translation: CASRFSHGGWGYTF. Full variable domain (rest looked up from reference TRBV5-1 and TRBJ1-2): KAGVTQTPRYLIKTRGQQVTLSCSPISGHRSVSWYQQTPGQGLQFLFEYFSETQRNKGNFPGRFSGRQFSNSRSEMNVSTLELGDSALYLCASRFSHGGWGYTFGSGTRLTVV.

CDR3 DNA sequence: TGTGCCAGCAGCTTGGGACTAGCGGGCCCTGGGGATACGCAGTATTTT. It specifies CASSLGLAGPGDTQYF. This chain connects TRBV7-2 to TRBJ2-3, with 12 bases that match TRBD2. CDR1 SGHTA and CDR2 FQGNSA come from the germline V gene. The CDR3 loop spans 16 amino acids. V shed 3 bases and J 6 bases; nucleotides not matched to a gene: 7.

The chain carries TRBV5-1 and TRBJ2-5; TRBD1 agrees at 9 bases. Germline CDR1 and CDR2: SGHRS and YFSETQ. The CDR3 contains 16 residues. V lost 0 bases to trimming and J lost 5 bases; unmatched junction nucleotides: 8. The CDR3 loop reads CASSLAGQGSGETQYF. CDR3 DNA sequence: TGCGCCAGCAGCTTGGCCGGACAGGGGTCGGGGGAGACCCAGTACTTC.

CDR3 DNA: TGTGCCAGCAGTGAAAAGGGACTGTCCTACGAGCAGTACTTC. This translates into CASSEKGLSYEQYF. The V and J genes are TRBV2 and TRBJ2-7, with D perhaps matching TRBD2 (6 bases). This CDR3 spans 14 amino acids. CDR1 and CDR2 from the germline V gene are SNHLY and FYNNEI. V gave up 2 bases and J gave up 1 base, with 9 bases separating them.

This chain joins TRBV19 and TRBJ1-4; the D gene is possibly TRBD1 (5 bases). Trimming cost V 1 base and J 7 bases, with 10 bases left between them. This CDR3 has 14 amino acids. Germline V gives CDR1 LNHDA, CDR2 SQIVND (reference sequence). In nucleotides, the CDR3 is TGTGCCAGTAGTATAGGGACATCTTCTGAAAAACTGTTTTTT. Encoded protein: CASSIGTSSEKLFF.

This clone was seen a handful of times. CDR3 sequence: CASSPLGRNTEAFF. The CDR3 DNA sequence: TGTGCCAGCAGCCCCCTGGGGAGGAACACTGAAGCTTTCTTT. The V gene is TRBV7-2, the J gene TRBJ1-1; D is unresolved. The CDR3 spans 14 residues. Trimming stripped 5 bases from V and 1 base from J, with 11 bases between. Germline CDR1 SGHTA, CDR2 FQGNSA.

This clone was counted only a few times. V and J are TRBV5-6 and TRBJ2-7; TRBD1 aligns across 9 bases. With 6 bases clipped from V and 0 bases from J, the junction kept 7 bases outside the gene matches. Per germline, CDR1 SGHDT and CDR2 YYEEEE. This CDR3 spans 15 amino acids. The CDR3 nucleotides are TGTGCCAGCAACCGGGGACAGGGTAACTCCTACGAGCAGTACTTC. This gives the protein CASNRGQGNSYEQYF.